The 18 T cell receptor beta chains below come from one sample, sequenced in a study of OX40 agonist ivuxolimab in advanced cancers. Sequenced by immunoSEQ multiplex PCR; TCRdb stores in-frame clones only, minus some. This table holds fewer than 70,000 clones, approximately 90% found once. Specimen: CD4+ or CD8+ T cells sorted from blood, collected in a trial of the OX40 agonist ivuxolimab. These TCRs come from an adult with an advanced solid tumor such as melanoma, head and neck, liver or kidney cancer.

The chain carries TRBV5-6 and TRBJ2-7, with unresolved D. In germline, CDR1 is SGHDT, CDR2 YYEEEE. This CDR3 region has 15 residues. Trimming removed 0 bases at V and 2 bases at J, with 12 bases between. The DNA of the CDR3 is TGTGCCAGCAGCTTGGAAGGTTACACTACCTACGAGCAGTACGTC. Its protein product is CASSLEGYTTYEQYV.

This clone was recorded once. V and J are TRBV5-5 and TRBJ2-7, with TRBD1 matching over 8 bases. Per germline, CDR1 SGHKS and CDR2 YYEKEE (reference sequence). The ends lost 5 bases at V and 5 bases at J; junction bases unmatched: 3. The CDR3 consists of 12 residues. In nucleotides, the CDR3 is TGTGCCAGCAGTCGGACAGGGAACGAGCAGTACTTC. Residues: CASSRTGNEQYF.

This chain joins TRBV27 and TRBJ2-7, with TRBD2 matching 13 bases. Trimming took 7 bases from V and 7 from J; bases not matched to a gene: 10. CDR3 length: 15 amino acids. CDR1 is MNHEY, CDR2 SMNVEV, per germline (reference sequence). The CDR3, as DNA: TGTGCCAGCACAATCAGACTAGCGGGAGGACATGAGCAGTACTTC. Amino acids: CASTIRLAGGHEQYF.

This clone was counted once. This chain joins TRBV10-1 and TRBJ2-2; D unresolved. V was pared by 5 bases and J by 0 bases, with 7 bases between. From germline, CDR1 is WNHNN and CDR2 SYGVQD (reference sequence). The CDR3 covers 14 residues. The CDR3 is CASSSTTNTGELFF. The CDR3 coding sequence is TGCGCCAGCAGTAGCACCACGAACACCGGGGAGCTGTTTTTT.

This clone was seen a single time. This chain connects TRBV29-1 to TRBJ2-6; D could derive from TRBD1 or TRBD2 (5 bases each). Germline V lookup: CDR1 SQVTM, CDR2 ANQGSEA. The CDR3 consists of 15 residues. V lost 4 bases to trimming and J lost 3 bases, with 13 bases between them. CDR3 loop: CSVGGWGNGANVLTF. As DNA, the CDR3 is TGCAGCGTTGGAGGTTGGGGGAATGGGGCCAACGTCCTGACTTTC.

The CDR3 sequence is CASSVGVGSSYNEQFF. The CDR3 DNA reads TGTGCCAGCAGCGTAGGGGTGGGGAGCTCCTACAATGAGCAGTTCTTC. This chain links TRBV9 with TRBJ2-1, with D possibly being TRBD2 (5 bases). Trimming cost V 0 bases and J 0 bases, with 10 bases left between them. The CDR3 is 16 amino acids. Germline V gene sequence: CDR1 SGDLS, CDR2 YYNGEE. The variable domain in full, with the rest retrieved from reference TRBV9 and TRBJ2-1, is DSGVTQTPKHLITATGQRVTLRCSPRSGDLSVYWYQQSLDQGLQFLIQYYNGEERAKGNILERFSAQQFPDLHSELNLSSLELGDSALYFCASSVGVGSSYNEQFFGPGTRLTVL.

The chain uses TRBV28 and TRBJ2-5; a possible D gene is TRBD2 (5 bases). The V end lost 5 bases, the J end lost 5 bases, and 18 bases lay between the germline ends. Germline V gene lookup returns CDR1 MDHEN and CDR2 SYDVKM. This CDR3 comprises 15 residues. The CDR3 region has the DNA TGTGCCAGCAGTGCGGCGTTCGAGGGCGCGGAGACCCAGTACTTC. This encodes CASSAAFEGAETQYF. Variable domain in full (rest from reference TRBV28 and TRBJ2-5): DVKVTQSSRYLVKRTGEKVFLECVQDMDHENMFWYRQDPGLGLRLIYFSYDVKMKEKGDIPEGYSVSREKKERFSLILESASTNQTSMYLCASSAAFEGAETQYFGPGTRLLVL.

The chain combines TRBV19 with TRBJ1-1, with D perhaps matching TRBD1 (5 bases). The CDR3 runs 14 residues. Germline CDR1 reads LNHDA; CDR2 reads SQIVND (reference sequence). V was cut by 4 bases and J by 4 bases, with 13 bases left in between. For the CDR3, the DNA is TGTGCCAGTAGTACCGCCTTTCAGGGCACTGAAGCTTTCTTT. It translates to CASSTAFQGTEAFF.

This chain uses TRBV30 with TRBJ2-1, with D possibly matching TRBD2 (5 bases). The V end was cut by 5 bases, the J end by 3 bases, with 14 bases between. Germline values: CDR1 GTSNPN, CDR2 SVGIG (reference sequence). The CDR3 is 14 residues long. DNA for the CDR3: TGTGCCTGGTCCCCCAGACTACTCTACAATGAGCAGTTCTTC. Translated, it gives CAWSPRLLYNEQFF.

The V call is TRBV7-9, the J call TRBJ1-4; no definite D call. V shed 2 bases and J shed 8 bases, with 12 bases lying between them. The CDR3 has 14 amino acids. Germline values: CDR1 SEHNR, CDR2 FQNEAQ (reference sequence). CDR3 DNA sequence: TGTGCCAGCAGCTTAAGTCAATATCAGGAAAAACTGTTTTTT. It specifies CASSLSQYQEKLFF.

This chain uses TRBV7-8 with TRBJ1-1; D is unresolved. Germline CDR1 and CDR2: SGHVS and FQNEAQ. CDR3 length: 15 amino acids. The germline V and J ends were trimmed by 1 base and 1 base, with 10 bases remaining between them. The chain's CDR3 is CASSLVGLGNTEAFF. DNA of the CDR3: TGTGCCAGCAGCTTAGTTGGGTTGGGGAACACTGAAGCTTTCTTT.

The V and J genes are TRBV7-6 and TRBJ2-5; maybe TRBD1 (6 bases). Trimming removed 1 base from V and 2 bases from J, with 11 bases in between. Germline values: CDR1 SGHVS, CDR2 FNYEAQ. The CDR3 contains 15 residues. The CDR3 loop reads CASSLVTRGQETQYF. For the CDR3, the DNA is TGTGCCAGCAGCTTAGTAACGAGGGGGCAAGAGACCCAGTACTTC.

The chain couples TRBV14 to TRBJ2-1; D tentatively reads TRBD1 or TRBD2 (6 bases each). The CDR3 spans 15 residues. V was trimmed by 0 bases and J by 6 bases, leaving 12 bases between them. Germline CDR1 and CDR2: SGHDN and FVKESK. The CDR3 sequence is CASSQDRGALNEQFF. CDR3 sequence (DNA): TGTGCCAGCAGCCAAGATAGGGGGGCCCTCAATGAGCAGTTCTTC.

The chain carries TRBV7-9 and TRBJ2-3; D call uncertain. Germline V gene lookup returns CDR1 SEHNR and CDR2 FQNEAQ (reference sequence). V was trimmed by 1 base and J by 3 bases, leaving 2 bases between them. The CDR3 sequence is 12 residues long. CDR3: CASSLETDTQYF. CDR3 coding DNA: TGTGCCAGCAGCTTAGAAACAGATACGCAGTATTTT.

The rearrangement uses TRBV14 and TRBJ2-7; D uncertain. Germline V gives CDR1 SGHDN, CDR2 FVKESK. V lost 0 bases, J lost 5 bases, and 8 bases lay in between. The CDR3 loop spans 13 amino acids. Here the CDR3 reads CASSQESFHEQYF. CDR3 bases: TGTGCCAGCAGCCAAGAAAGTTTCCACGAGCAGTACTTC. Looking up the rest from reference TRBV14 and TRBJ2-7 gives the full variable domain: EAGVTQFPSHSVIEKGQTVTLRCDPISGHDNLYWYRRVMGKEIKFLLHFVKESKQDESGMPNNRFLAERTGGTYSTLKVQPAELEDSGVYFCASSQESFHEQYFGPGTRLTVT.

This clone occurred a few times. V usage is TRBV7-9 and J usage is TRBJ1-1; 7 bases are a match to TRBD1. This CDR3 comprises 13 residues. V lost 10 bases and J lost 4; bases outside the gene matches: 9. The germline gives CDR1 SEHNR, CDR2 FQNEAQ (reference sequence). CDR3 residues: CANRQGPSTEAFF. The CDR3 coding sequence is TGTGCCAACCGACAGGGACCCAGCACTGAAGCTTTCTTT.

The chain has TRBV7-3 and TRBJ2-1; D may be TRBD2 (7 bases). CDR3 length: 16 amino acids. V shed 5 bases and J shed 3 bases, with 17 bases lying between them. Germline CDR1 SGHTA, CDR2 FQGTGA. This CDR3 is CASSRGGGPLYNEQFF. The DNA for the CDR3 is TGTGCCAGCAGCCGTGGGGGGGGCCCCCTCTACAATGAGCAGTTCTTC.

V gene TRBV15 combines with J gene TRBJ2-7; 10 positions match TRBD2. Germline loops: CDR1 LNHNV, CDR2 YYDKDF (reference sequence). This CDR3 region has 15 residues. With V trimmed by 5 bases and J by 2 bases, 6 bases remained unmatched. The CDR3 reads CATSPGLAGAYEQYV. In nucleotides, the CDR3 is TGTGCCACCAGCCCAGGTCTAGCGGGGGCCTACGAGCAGTACGTC.